The present T cell receptor (beta chain) was sequenced within a study of T cells in localized non-small cell lung cancer. General observations from the study: The appearance of a median 57 of the top 100 tumor clones was seen in adjacent lung.

Per the germline V gene, CDR1 is SEHNR and CDR2 is FQNEAQ (reference sequence). The CDR3 runs to 16 residues. Trimming took off 4 bases at V and 2 bases at J, with 12 bases between the two ends. This clone was found a few times. Its matching antigen is unknown. Profiling relied on immunoSEQ multiplex PCR, and the TCRdb table lists in-frame clones only, not all of them. The table has 70,000 to 85,000 clones, about 81% seen once. The sample in question was peripheral blood, obtained before any cancer treatment. The V call is TRBV7-9, the J call TRBJ2-6; the D is unclear. The sequence came from a female donor older than 55 with stage I lung adenocarcinoma. In nucleotides, the CDR3 is TGTGCCAGCAGCTCCCGACCGAGACCTGGGGCCAACGTCCTGACTTTC. It translates to CASSSRPRPGANVLTF.